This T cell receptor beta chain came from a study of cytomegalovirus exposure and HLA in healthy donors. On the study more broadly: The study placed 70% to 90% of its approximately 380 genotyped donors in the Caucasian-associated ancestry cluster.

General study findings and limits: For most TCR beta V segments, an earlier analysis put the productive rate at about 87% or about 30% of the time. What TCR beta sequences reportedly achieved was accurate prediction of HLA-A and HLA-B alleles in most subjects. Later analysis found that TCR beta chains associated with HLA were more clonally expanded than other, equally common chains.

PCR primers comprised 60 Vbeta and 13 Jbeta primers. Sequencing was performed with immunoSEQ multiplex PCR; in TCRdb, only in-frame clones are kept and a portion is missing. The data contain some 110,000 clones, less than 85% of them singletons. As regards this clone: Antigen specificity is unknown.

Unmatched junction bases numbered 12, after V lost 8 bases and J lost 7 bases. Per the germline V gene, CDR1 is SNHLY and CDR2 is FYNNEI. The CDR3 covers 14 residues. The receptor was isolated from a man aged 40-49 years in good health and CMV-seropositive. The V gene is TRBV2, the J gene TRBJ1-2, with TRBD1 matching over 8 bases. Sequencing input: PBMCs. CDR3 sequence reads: CASAYGQGEGGYTF. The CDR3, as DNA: TGTGCCAGCGCCTATGGACAGGGAGAGGGTGGCTACACCTTC.